This TCR beta chain is from a study of blood T cell repertoires in COVID-19. Here immunoSEQ multiplex PCR was the method, and the copy in TCRdb shows in-frame clones only, minus some. This sample has 15,000 to 20,000 clones; 93% occur once, and the top ten carry roughly 3.9%. This clone was observed a handful of times. The V end lost 5 bases, the J end lost 2 bases, and 20 bases lay between the germline ends. CDR1 is SGHRS, CDR2 YFSETQ, per germline. This CDR3 contains 16 residues. This chain joins TRBV5-1 and TRBJ2-7; possible D gene TRBD2, 6 bases. Specimen: peripheral blood. This sequence originates from a woman in her fifties or sixties with active COVID-19. The DNA of the CDR3 is TGCGCCAGCAGTTTCGGTGGTGGCGGGGCGACCTACGAGCAGTACTTC. Its protein is CASSFGGGGATYEQYF.